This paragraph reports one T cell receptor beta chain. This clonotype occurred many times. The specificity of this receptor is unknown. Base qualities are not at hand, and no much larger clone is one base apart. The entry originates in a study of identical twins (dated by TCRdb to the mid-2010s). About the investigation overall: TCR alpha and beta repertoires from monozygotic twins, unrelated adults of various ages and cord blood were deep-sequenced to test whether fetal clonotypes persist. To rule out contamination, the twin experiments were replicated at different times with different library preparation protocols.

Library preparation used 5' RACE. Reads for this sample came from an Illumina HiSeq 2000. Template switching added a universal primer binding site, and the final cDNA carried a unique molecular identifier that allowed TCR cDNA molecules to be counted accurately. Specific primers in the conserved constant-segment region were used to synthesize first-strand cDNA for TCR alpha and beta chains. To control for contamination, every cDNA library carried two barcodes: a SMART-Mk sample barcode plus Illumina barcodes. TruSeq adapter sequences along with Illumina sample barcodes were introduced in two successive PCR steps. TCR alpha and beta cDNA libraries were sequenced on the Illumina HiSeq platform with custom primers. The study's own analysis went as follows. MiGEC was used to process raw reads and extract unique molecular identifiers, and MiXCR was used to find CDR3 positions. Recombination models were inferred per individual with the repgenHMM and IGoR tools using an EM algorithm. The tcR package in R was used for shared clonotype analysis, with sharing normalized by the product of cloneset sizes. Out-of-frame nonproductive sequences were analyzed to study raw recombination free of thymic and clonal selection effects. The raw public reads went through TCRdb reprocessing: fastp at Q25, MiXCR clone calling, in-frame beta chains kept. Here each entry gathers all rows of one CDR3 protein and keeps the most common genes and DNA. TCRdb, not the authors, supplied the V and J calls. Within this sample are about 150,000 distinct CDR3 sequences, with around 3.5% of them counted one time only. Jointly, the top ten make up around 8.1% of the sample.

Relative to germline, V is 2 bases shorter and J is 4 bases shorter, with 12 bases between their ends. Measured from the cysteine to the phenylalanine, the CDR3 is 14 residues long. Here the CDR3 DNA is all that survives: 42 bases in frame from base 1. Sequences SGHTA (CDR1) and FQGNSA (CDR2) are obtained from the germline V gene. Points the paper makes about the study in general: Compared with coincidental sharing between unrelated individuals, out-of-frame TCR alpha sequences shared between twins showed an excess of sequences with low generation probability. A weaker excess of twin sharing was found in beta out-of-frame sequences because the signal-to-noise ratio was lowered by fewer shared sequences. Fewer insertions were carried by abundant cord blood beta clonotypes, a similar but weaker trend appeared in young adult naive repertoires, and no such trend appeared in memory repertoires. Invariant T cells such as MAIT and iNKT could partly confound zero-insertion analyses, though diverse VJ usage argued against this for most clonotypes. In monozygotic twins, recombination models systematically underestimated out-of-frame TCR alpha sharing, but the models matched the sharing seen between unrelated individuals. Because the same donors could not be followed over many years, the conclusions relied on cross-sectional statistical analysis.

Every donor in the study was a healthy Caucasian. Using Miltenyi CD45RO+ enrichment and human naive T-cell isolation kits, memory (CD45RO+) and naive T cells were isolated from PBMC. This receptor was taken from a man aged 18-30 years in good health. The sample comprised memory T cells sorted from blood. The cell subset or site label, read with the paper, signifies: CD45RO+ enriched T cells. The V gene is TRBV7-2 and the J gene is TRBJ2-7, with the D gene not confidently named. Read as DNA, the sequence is TGTGCCAGCAGCTTACCCGATAACATTTACGAGCAGTACTTC. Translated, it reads CASSLPDNIYEQYF.